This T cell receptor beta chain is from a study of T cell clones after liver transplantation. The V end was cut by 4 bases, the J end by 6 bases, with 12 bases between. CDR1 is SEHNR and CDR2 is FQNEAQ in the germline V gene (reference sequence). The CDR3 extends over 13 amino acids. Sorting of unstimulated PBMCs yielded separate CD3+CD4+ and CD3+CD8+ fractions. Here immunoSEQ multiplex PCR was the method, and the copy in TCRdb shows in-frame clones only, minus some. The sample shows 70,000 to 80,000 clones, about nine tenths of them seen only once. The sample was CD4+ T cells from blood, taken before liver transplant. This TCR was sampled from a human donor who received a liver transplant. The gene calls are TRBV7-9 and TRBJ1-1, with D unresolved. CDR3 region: CASSSPGRAEAFF. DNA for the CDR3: TGTGCCAGCAGCTCCCCGGGGAGGGCTGAAGCTTTCTTT. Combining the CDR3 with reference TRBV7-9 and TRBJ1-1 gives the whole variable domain DTGVSQNPRHKITKRGQNVTFRCDPISEHNRLYWYRQTLGQGPEFLTYFQNEAQLEKSRLLSDRFSAERPKGSFSTLEIQRTEQGDSAMYLCASSSPGRAEAFFGQGTRLTVV.